Shown below are 19 T cell receptor beta chains from a single sample sequenced in a study of shared clonotypes between healthy human individuals. The assay was immunoSEQ multiplex PCR, and TCRdb's table has in-frame clones only and misses some. The repertoire includes some 1 million clones, under 80% of them detected once, and approximately 1.5% sits in the top ten. The sample was memory CD4+ T cells sorted from blood. The subset here: CD45RA-negative fraction. The receptor set was obtained from a young man in good health.

Details on this clone: This sample also contains other DNA sequences that code for the same CDR3. V and J are TRBV20-1 and TRBJ1-2, with D hard to call. V lost 5 bases to trimming and J lost 3 bases, with 7 bases between them. The germline gives CDR1 DFQATT, CDR2 SNEGSKA (reference sequence). The CDR3 has 11 amino acids. The DNA for the CDR3 is TGCAGTGCTCGGCCGGACTATGGCTACACCTTC. Its protein product is CSARPDYGYTF.

In this sample, this clone turned up a few times. The rearrangement uses TRBV6-4 and TRBJ2-1; 9 positions agree with TRBD1. The germline V gene encodes CDR1 MRHNA and CDR2 SNTAGT. J lost 7 bases, V lost 4 bases, and 8 bases had no gene match. The CDR3 consists of 15 residues. CDR3: CASSVDRGSLNEQFF. DNA for the CDR3: TGTGCCAGCAGTGTAGACAGGGGGTCCCTTAATGAGCAGTTCTTC.

This clone was observed a few times. The chain is built from TRBV6-6 and TRBJ1-1; D ambiguous. From germline, CDR1 is MNHNY and CDR2 SVGAGI (reference sequence). The V end was cut by 7 bases, the J end by 11 bases, with 20 bases between. The CDR3 contains 13 residues. The CDR3 region is CASKKSAPPWAFF. The CDR3, as DNA: TGTGCCAGCAAAAAATCGGCCCCCCCGTGGGCTTTCTTT.

The genes are TRBV4-3 and TRBJ1-2; a possible D gene is TRBD1 (5 bases). Per the germline V gene, CDR1 is LGHNA and CDR2 is YSLEER. This CDR3 has 15 residues. V was shortened by 1 base and J by 4 bases, with 13 bases between the two germline ends. The CDR3 DNA follows: TGCGCCAGCAGCCAAGGGCAGGCGGGGGTCTATGGCTACACCTTC. It translates to CASSQGQAGVYGYTF.

The chain couples TRBV5-6 to TRBJ1-2; TRBD1 matches 9 bases. The trim removed 4 bases at V and 8 bases at J, leaving 12 bases unmatched. Per germline, CDR1 SGHDT and CDR2 YYEEEE. The length of the CDR3 is 15 residues. The CDR3: CASSQDRGRAIGYTF. CDR3 DNA: TGTGCCAGCAGCCAGGACAGGGGTCGGGCCATCGGCTACACCTTC.

The chain combines TRBV30 with TRBJ2-1, with D maybe TRBD2 (5 bases). The CDR3 runs 13 residues. Germline CDR1 is GTSNPN and CDR2 is SVGIG (reference sequence). Trimming removed 4 bases at V and 3 bases at J, with 10 bases between. The CDR3 nucleotides are TGTGCCTGGACTGGTAGCGTCTACAATGAGCAGTTCTTC. It specifies CAWTGSVYNEQFF.

The rearrangement links TRBV27 to TRBJ2-7; D is tentatively TRBD1 or TRBD2 (5 bases each). Germline values: CDR1 MNHEY, CDR2 SMNVEV (reference sequence). This CDR3 is 12 amino acids long. Trimming stripped 5 bases from V and 4 bases from J, with 9 bases between. CDR3 loop: CASSRGPYEQYF. For the CDR3, the DNA is TGTGCCAGCAGTCGGGGACCGTACGAGCAGTACTTC.

This clone was seen more than once but under ten times. The rearrangement uses TRBV19 and TRBJ2-1; D perhaps matches TRBD1 (5 bases). Germline lookup yields CDR1 LNHDA and CDR2 SQIVND (reference sequence). The V end lost 5 bases, the J end lost 0 bases, and 14 bases lay between the germline ends. The CDR3 sequence is 16 residues long. The DNA of the CDR3 is TGTGCCAGTAGTTTTGGACACCCAAGCTCCTACAATGAGCAGTTCTTC. Its translation is CASSFGHPSSYNEQFF.

This clone came up a few times. The chain has TRBV27 and TRBJ1-2, with 7 bases fitting TRBD1. CDR1 and CDR2 (germline): MNHEY, SMNVEV (reference sequence). The CDR3 is 14 residues long. After removal of 5 bases from V and 4 bases from J, the junction contained 7 bases not matched to a gene. The CDR3 loop is CASSPDRRRYGYTF. The CDR3 region has the DNA TGTGCCAGCAGTCCGGACAGGCGACGCTATGGCTACACCTTC.

This clone was detected only a few times. The chain combines TRBV2 with TRBJ1-1, with a weak D call TRBD1 (5 bases). Germline assignment: CDR1 SNHLY and CDR2 FYNNEI. This CDR3 is 13 amino acids long. Trimming took 9 bases from V and 0 from J, leaving 11 bases between them. The CDR3 protein is CASGASVNTEAFF. CDR3 bases: TGTGCCAGTGGGGCCTCCGTGAACACTGAAGCTTTCTTT.

The chain uses TRBV7-6 and TRBJ2-5, with 10 bases that match TRBD2. The ends lost 2 bases at V and 1 base at J; junction bases unmatched: 7. The CDR3 totals 17 residues. CDR1 is SGHVS and CDR2 is FNYEAQ in the germline V gene. CDR3 loop: CASSLPSASGSQETQYF. Written as DNA, the CDR3 is TGTGCCAGCAGCTTACCCTCGGCTAGCGGGAGCCAAGAGACCCAGTACTTC.

Worth noting for this clone: This sample includes further DNA sequences coding for the same CDR3. The chain couples TRBV18 to TRBJ1-4, with D unclear. Germline V gives CDR1 KGHSH, CDR2 LQKENI. V was clipped by 0 bases and J by 0 bases, with 5 bases between them. The CDR3 has 15 amino acids. In DNA, the CDR3 is TGTGCCAGCTCACCACCGGGAGCAACTAATGAAAAACTGTTTTTT. The encoded protein is CASSPPGATNEKLFF.

The V and J genes are TRBV7-2 and TRBJ2-5, with D maybe TRBD1 (5 bases). CDR3 length: 15 amino acids. CDR1 is SGHTA, CDR2 FQGNSA, per germline. V lost 2 bases and J 2 bases, leaving 12 bases between the germline ends. CDR3 region: CASSLWGRLQETQYF. In DNA, the CDR3 is TGTGCCAGCAGCTTATGGGGCAGGCTGCAAGAGACCCAGTACTTC.

CDR3 sequence: CASSVHGLDLRGYTF. The CDR3 coding sequence is TGTGCCAGCAGCGTTCATGGTTTGGACTTACGGGGCTACACCTTC. The chain has TRBV9 and TRBJ1-2; D unresolved. The CDR3 runs to 15 residues. V dropped 2 bases and J dropped 8 bases, with 19 bases sitting between them. In germline, CDR1 is SGDLS, CDR2 YYNGEE.

The CDR3 bases are TGTGCCAGCAGCTTGGCTGGGAGGATAGGAGAGACCCAGTACTTC. It encodes CASSLAGRIGETQYF. The V gene is TRBV5-6, the J gene TRBJ2-5; weak D call: TRBD2 (6 bases). Per the germline V gene, CDR1 is SGHDT and CDR2 is YYEEEE. Between the trimmed V and J ends, which lost 0 bases and 4 bases, there was a span of 13 bases. CDR3 length: 15 amino acids.

In this sample, this clone turned up a few times. The chain uses TRBV6-1 and TRBJ2-1; D tentatively reads TRBD1 or TRBD2 (5 bases each). Germline CDR1 is MNHNS and CDR2 is SASEGT. Trimming cost V 7 bases and J 4 bases, with 17 bases left between them. The CDR3 has 15 residues. The CDR3 region is CASTYSGTQYNEQFF. As DNA, the CDR3 is TGTGCCAGCACCTATTCCGGGACGCAATACAATGAGCAGTTCTTC.

This chain links TRBV9 with TRBJ2-1; tentatively, D is TRBD1 or TRBD2 (5 bases each). Deletions cut 3 bases from V and 0 bases from J, with 10 bases between. The CDR3 runs 15 residues. CDR1 and CDR2 (germline): SGDLS, YYNGEE. This CDR3 reads CASSADGASYNEQFF. CDR3 nucleotides: TGTGCCAGCAGCGCGGACGGGGCCTCCTACAATGAGCAGTTCTTC.

This rearrangement joins TRBV7-9 to TRBJ2-5; 7 bases align to TRBD1. This CDR3 region has 15 residues. Germline assignment: CDR1 SEHNR and CDR2 FQNEAQ (reference sequence). The V and J ends lost 5 bases and 4 bases, in that order; junction bases with no gene match: 10. CDR3 DNA sequence: TGTGCCAGCAGCCCACGGACAGGCGTCCCAGAGACCCAGTACTTC. Protein product: CASSPRTGVPETQYF. The complete variable domain, with remaining parts taken from reference TRBV7-9 and TRBJ2-5, reads DTGVSQNPRHKITKRGQNVTFRCDPISEHNRLYWYRQTLGQGPEFLTYFQNEAQLEKSRLLSDRFSAERPKGSFSTLEIQRTEQGDSAMYLCASSPRTGVPETQYFGPGTRLLVL.

This clone was seen at least ten times. The CDR3 DNA follows: TGTGCCTGGAGCCCGACAGGGGGAAGGCACGGGGAGCTGTTTTTT. It encodes CAWSPTGGRHGELFF. The chain is built from TRBV30 and TRBJ2-2; 9 nucleotides align to TRBD1. The CDR3 totals 15 residues. The V gene end was trimmed by 3 bases and the J gene end by 7 bases; junction bases not matched to a gene: 9. Per the germline V gene, CDR1 is GTSNPN and CDR2 is SVGIG (reference sequence).